A selection of T cell receptor beta chains follows, all from one sample in a study of T cell responses to AZD1222 COVID-19 vaccine. Sequencing used immunoSEQ multiplex PCR; TCRdb keeps in-frame clones, though not all of them. In the table there are around 180,000 clones, approximately 94% of which are singletons. Sequenced here: peripheral blood, sampled 28 days after the second AZD1222 dose. These receptor sequences come from an adult who received the AZD1222 COVID-19 vaccine. CDR3s include the opening cysteine and the closing phenylalanine or tryptophan. A D gene is named only where the DNA matches it firmly. Not all rows give a size; the values are once, few, many and, for expanded clones, a class.

v_call	d_call	clone_size	j_call	cdr3_aa	cdr3_nt
TRBV6-5	NA	NA	TRBJ1-2	CATNGQNYGYTF	TGTGCCACCAACGGACAGAACTATGGCTACACCTTC
TRBV6-5	NA	NA	TRBJ1-3	CASSYSKTGNTIYF	TGTGCCAGCAGTTACTCGAAAACTGGAAACACCATATATTTT
TRBV4-1	NA	NA	TRBJ2-7	CASTPGPRAPYEQYF	TGCGCCAGCACCCCGGGACCAAGGGCCCCCTACGAGCAGTACTTC
TRBV2	NA	NA	TRBJ1-5	CASSGRGGNGNQPQHF	TGTGCCAGCAGTGGGCGTGGAGGTAATGGCAATCAGCCCCAGCATTTT
TRBV6-6	TRBD1	NA	TRBJ1-4	CASEQGLKEKLFF	TGTGCCAGTGAACAGGGGCTAAAGGAAAAACTGTTTTTT
TRBV3-1/TRBV3-2	NA	NA	TRBJ1-6	CASSQPSRSPLHF	TGTGCCAGCAGCCAACCAAGTCGGTCACCCCTCCACTTT
TRBV10-3	TRBD1	NA	TRBJ1-2	CAVSGTEGGYTF	TGTGCCGTATCAGGGACAGAGGGGGGCTACACCTTC
TRBV4-1	NA	NA	TRBJ2-1	CASSHSGHEQFF	TGCGCCAGCAGCCACTCAGGCCATGAGCAGTTCTTC
TRBV6-5	NA	NA	TRBJ1-2	CASSIDTYGYTF	TGTGCCAGCAGTATTGACACCTATGGCTACACCTTC
TRBV15	NA	once	TRBJ1-2	CATSRDQGASYGYTF	TGTGCCACCAGCAGAGATCAAGGAGCTTCCTATGGCTACACCTTC
TRBV19	TRBD1	NA	TRBJ1-5	CASSTTGDRNQPQHF	TGTGCCAGTAGTACGACAGGGGACCGGAATCAGCCCCAGCATTTT
TRBV5-4	NA	NA	TRBJ2-3	CASSFPRGADTQYF	TGTGCCAGCAGCTTCCCTAGAGGCGCAGATACGCAGTATTTT
TRBV4-3	NA	NA	TRBJ1-1	CASSQGTQNTEAFF	TGCGCCAGCAGCCAAGGAACTCAGAACACTGAAGCTTTCTTT
TRBV5-1	NA	NA	TRBJ1-1	CASSDLSAGSTEAFF	TGCGCCAGCAGCGACCTTTCGGCAGGGAGCACTGAAGCTTTCTTT
TRBV4-1	NA	NA	TRBJ1-2	CASSQDTYGYTF	TGCGCCAGCAGCCAAGACACGTATGGCTACACCTTC
TRBV29-1	NA	NA	TRBJ1-1	CSVRDVNTEAFF	TGCAGCGTTCGGGACGTTAACACTGAAGCTTTCTTT
TRBV10-3	NA	NA	TRBJ2-7	CAISDGDTVHEQYF	TGTGCCATCAGTGACGGGGACACGGTCCACGAGCAGTACTTC
TRBV5-1	TRBD2	NA	TRBJ2-2	CASSSSREGRHTGELFF	TGCGCCAGCAGCTCTTCGCGGGAGGGCCGACACACCGGGGAGCTGTTTTTT
TRBV5-6	NA	NA	TRBJ2-2	CASSTTRAGELFF	TGTGCCAGCAGCACGACCCGGGCCGGGGAGCTGTTTTTT
TRBV7-2	NA	NA	TRBJ2-7	CASSLADSTYEQYF	TGTGCCAGCAGCTTAGCCGATTCAACCTACGAGCAGTACTTC
TRBV7-9	NA	NA	TRBJ2-5	CASSLSEGIKETQYF	TGTGCCAGCAGCCTGTCGGAGGGGATTAAAGAGACCCAGTACTTC
TRBV28	NA	NA	TRBJ2-7	CASSPLGFSYEQYF	TGTGCCAGCAGTCCACTAGGTTTCTCCTACGAGCAGTACTTC
TRBV19	TRBD2	NA	TRBJ2-7	CASSLAGGMGEQYF	TGTGCCAGTAGCCTAGCGGGAGGTATGGGCGAGCAGTACTTC
TRBV19	NA	NA	TRBJ2-1	CASSIRTDSYNEQFF	TGTGCCAGTAGTATCAGAACGGATTCCTACAATGAGCAGTTCTTC
TRBV19	NA	NA	TRBJ1-1	CASSIAREWSTEAFF	TGTGCCAGTAGTATCGCGAGGGAGTGGAGCACTGAAGCTTTCTTT
TRBV4-1	NA	NA	TRBJ1-2	CASSQTGRLNYGYTF	TGCGCCAGCAGCCAAACGGGACGGTTAAACTATGGCTACACCTTC
TRBV7-8	NA	once	TRBJ1-3	CASSDLRGNTIYF	TGTGCCAGCAGCGACCTACGAGGAAACACCATATATTTT
TRBV30	NA	NA	TRBJ1-6	CAWGAGVINLHF	TGTGCCTGGGGTGCAGGGGTTATCAATCTCCACTTT
TRBV11-2	TRBD2	NA	TRBJ2-1	CASSLEGLGAYNEQFF	TGTGCCAGCAGCTTAGAGGGACTAGGGGCCTACAATGAGCAGTTCTTC